The following is a TCR beta chain sequence with its context. Its antigen is not identified. Researchers ran the PCR with 60 Vbeta and 13 Jbeta primers. Sequencing used immunoSEQ multiplex PCR; TCRdb keeps in-frame clones, though not all of them. The sample gives approximately 160,000 clones, approximately 81% of which show up once; around 0.37% is in the top ten. These data are taken from a study of cytomegalovirus exposure and HLA in healthy donors. Study-wide context: As released early, the data held 75 million to 90 million unique TCRs from HLA-typed donors. General study points: In vitro assays verified that three CMV-associated chains recognized CMV antigens specifically. Productive rates of about 87% or about 30% were seen for most TCR beta V segments in an earlier analysis. Later on, an analysis found that several of the most significant clusters appeared to be linked to common viral pathogens, which included parvovirus B19.

The CDR3 extends over 16 amino acids. Germline V CDR1 and CDR2: SGDLS, YYNGEE. Trimming cost V 0 bases and J 0 bases, with 13 bases left between them. The J gene is TRBJ2-7, the V gene TRBV9; a weak D match, TRBD2 (6 bases). Specimen: PBMCs. The origin of this receptor is a boy younger than 10 in good health and CMV-seronegative. The CDR3 DNA reads as TGTGCCAGCAGCGTAGAGAGGCTAGCGAGCTCCTACGAGCAGTACTTC. Translating it yields CASSVERLASSYEQYF.